One sample yielded the 22 T cell receptor beta chains listed below, sequenced in a study of T cell responses to AZD1222 COVID-19 vaccine. Here immunoSEQ multiplex PCR was the method, and the copy in TCRdb shows in-frame clones only, minus some. The sample lists about 110,000 clones; roughly nine tenths were seen once. The specimen comprised peripheral blood, sampled 28 days after the second AZD1222 dose. Source of these receptors: an adult who received the AZD1222 COVID-19 vaccine.

This clone was seen only once. The chain employs TRBV19 and TRBJ2-4; possibly TRBD1 or TRBD2 for D (6 bases each). The CDR3 is made up of 16 amino acids. Germline V lookup: CDR1 LNHDA, CDR2 SQIVND (reference sequence). Trimming removed 5 bases from V and 3 bases from J, with 17 bases in between. The CDR3 DNA follows: TGTGCCAGTAGTGCTGAACAGGGAGGTGACAAAAACATTCAGTACTTC. Protein: CASSAEQGGDKNIQYF.

V is TRBV19 and J is TRBJ1-2; maybe TRBD1 (5 bases). V shed 5 bases and J shed 4 bases, with 20 bases lying between them. Germline CDR1 LNHDA, CDR2 SQIVND (reference sequence). The CDR3 runs 16 residues. The CDR3 is CASSLSRGQGPYGYTF. The CDR3 DNA reads as TGTGCCAGTAGTCTTAGCCGTGGGCAGGGACCCTATGGCTACACCTTC.

The J gene is TRBJ2-7, the V gene TRBV11-3; D is undetermined. CDR3 length: 15 amino acids. In germline, CDR1 is SGHNT, CDR2 YENEEA. V lost 1 base and J 4 bases, leaving 14 bases between the germline ends. As DNA, the CDR3 is TGTGCCAGCAGCTTAGGGGCAAGTACGGATTACGAGCAGTACTTC. This sequence encodes CASSLGASTDYEQYF.

J is TRBJ2-5 and V is TRBV19; D call uncertain. The V end lost 7 bases, the J end lost 5 bases, and 17 bases lay between the germline ends. This CDR3 contains 14 residues. Germline CDR1 reads LNHDA; CDR2 reads SQIVND (reference sequence). In nucleotides, the CDR3 is TGTGCCAGTAAGGCGGAAGCTCCCAGGGAGACCCAGTACTTC. Translation: CASKAEAPRETQYF.

The chain couples TRBV7-9 to TRBJ2-2; perhaps TRBD1 as D (6 bases). The CDR3 extends over 14 amino acids. Germline V CDR1 and CDR2: SEHNR, FQNEAQ (reference sequence). The CDR3 bases are TGTACCCTTTCGGCAGGGGCCGACACCGGGGAGCTGTTTTTT. It specifies CTLSAGADTGELFF.

This clone showed up just once. This chain uses TRBV7-8 with TRBJ2-3, with 7 bases aligning to TRBD2. The CDR3 is 16 residues long. With 1 base clipped from V and 0 bases from J, the junction kept 4 bases outside the gene matches. Germline CDR1 reads SGHVS; CDR2 reads FQNEAQ. The CDR3 sequence is CASSLVGGSSTDTQYF. The CDR3, as DNA: TGTGCCAGCAGCTTAGTGGGGGGGTCTAGCACAGATACGCAGTATTTT.

The rearrangement uses TRBV9 and TRBJ1-1; 8 nucleotides agree with TRBD1. The CDR3 is made up of 13 amino acids. The junction had 4 bases not matched to a gene; V was cut back by 4 bases and J by 5 bases. Germline lookup yields CDR1 SGDLS and CDR2 YYNGEE. The CDR3 DNA reads as TGTGCCAGCAGCCCTACAGGGGGGACTGAAGCTTTCTTT. It is translated as CASSPTGGTEAFF.

This clone was observed a single time. The V and J genes are TRBV4-1 and TRBJ2-7; tentative D call: TRBD1 (5 bases). The V end was cut by 1 base, the J end by 1 base, with 8 bases between. Germline values: CDR1 MGHRA, CDR2 YSYEKL. The CDR3 is 14 residues long. The CDR3: CASSQGGESYEQYF. The CDR3 nucleotides are TGCGCCAGCAGCCAAGGGGGCGAATCCTACGAGCAGTACTTC.

The rearrangement uses TRBV4-1 and TRBJ1-5; TRBD1 might be the D (5 bases). Germline CDR1 reads MGHRA; CDR2 reads YSYEKL. Trimming took off 1 base at V and 0 bases at J, with 16 bases between the two ends. This CDR3 contains 18 residues. For the CDR3, the DNA is TGCGCCAGCAGCCAAGGGCAACTCAGGGACTATAGCAATCAGCCCCAGCATTTT. Amino acid sequence: CASSQGQLRDYSNQPQHF.

This clone was detected a few times. This chain uses TRBV19 with TRBJ1-1; D is undetermined. Trimming pared 5 bases from V and 2 bases from J, leaving 9 bases between. CDR1 and CDR2 from the germline V gene are LNHDA and SQIVND (reference sequence). The CDR3 spans 13 residues. The CDR3 DNA sequence: TGTGCCAGTAGTCTTGGTGCAAACACTGAAGCTTTCTTT. This translates into CASSLGANTEAFF.

This clone was recorded only once. The rearrangement joins TRBV19 to TRBJ2-4, with 8 positions matching TRBD1. Trimming took 1 base from V and 7 from J; bases not matched to a gene: 6. Germline loops: CDR1 LNHDA, CDR2 SQIVND (reference sequence). The CDR3 loop spans 15 amino acids. DNA for the CDR3: TGTGCCAGTAGTATAGGGGGGCAGGGGGCCAACATTCAGTACTTC. Amino acid sequence: CASSIGGQGANIQYF.

The chain combines TRBV12-3 or TRBV12-4 with TRBJ1-2; D perhaps matches TRBD1 (5 bases). This CDR3 has 13 residues. V gave up 3 bases and J gave up 7 bases, with 12 bases separating them. The chain's CDR3 is CASSFPFRGGYTF. The CDR3 coding sequence is TGTGCCAGCAGTTTTCCTTTTAGGGGTGGCTACACCTTC.

The chain is built from TRBV3-1 (or the pseudogene TRBV3-2) and TRBJ1-6; TRBD1 is a possible D gene (5 bases). The ends were cut back, 0 bases at V and 4 bases at J, with 16 bases in the middle. CDR3 size: 18 residues. Germline CDR1 and CDR2: LGHDT and YNNKEL (reference sequence). CDR3 bases: TGTGCCAGCAGCCAAGAATCAGGAGACAGCACTTATAATTCACCCCTCCACTTT. It specifies CASSQESGDSTYNSPLHF.

This clone was detected only once. The DNA of the CDR3 is TGTGCCAGCAGCCTCTCACTGACAGGGGCTAGCACAGATACGCAGTATTTT. Translating it yields CASSLSLTGASTDTQYF. The V call is TRBV4-2, the J call TRBJ2-3; 8 nucleotides agree with TRBD1. The length of the CDR3 is 17 residues. Germline assignment: CDR1 LGHNA and CDR2 YNFKEQ. After removal of 4 bases from V and 0 bases from J, the junction contained 9 bases not matched to a gene.

DNA for the CDR3: TGTGCCAGCAGTGCCAGGGGGAACACTGAAGCTTTCTTT. Protein sequence: CASSARGNTEAFF. The V call is TRBV27, the J call TRBJ1-1; the D gene is possibly TRBD1 (6 bases). Per the germline V gene, CDR1 is MNHEY and CDR2 is SMNVEV (reference sequence). The CDR3 contains 13 residues. V was clipped by 5 bases and J by 1 base, with 8 bases between them.

The J gene is TRBJ1-2, the V gene TRBV5-1, with no clear D. Trimming removed 4 bases from V and 0 bases from J, with 16 bases in between. Germline CDR1 and CDR2: SGHRS and YFSETQ. The length of the CDR3 is 16 residues. CDR3 sequence reads: CASSPITSSTNYGYTF. The CDR3 coding sequence is TGCGCCAGCAGCCCCATAACTTCTTCCACTAACTATGGCTACACCTTC.

V is TRBV6-5 and J is TRBJ2-5, with D perhaps matching TRBD1 or TRBD2 (5 bases each). Trimming removed 6 bases at V and 5 bases at J, with 13 bases between. The CDR3 length is 13 residues. Germline V gives CDR1 MNHEY, CDR2 SVGAGI. The CDR3 region is CASSSDRGETQYF. The CDR3 nucleotides read TGTGCCAGCAGCTCTGACAGAGGGGAGACCCAGTACTTC.

The rearrangement links TRBV5-8 to TRBJ1-1; D remains ambiguous. Germline CDR1 reads SGHTS; CDR2 reads YDEGEE. This CDR3 is 14 amino acids long. Trimming took 2 bases from V and 4 from J, leaving 12 bases between them. The CDR3 nucleotides read TGTGCCAGCAGCTTCCCCGAGCCGGGCACTGAAGCTTTCTTT. Translation: CASSFPEPGTEAFF.

This clone was seen a handful of times. The chain joins TRBV7-6 to TRBJ1-1; 11 nucleotides line up with TRBD1. Germline V lookup: CDR1 SGHVS, CDR2 FNYEAQ. After removal of 1 base from V and 1 base from J, the junction contained 5 bases not matched to a gene. This CDR3 contains 17 residues. The chain's CDR3 is CASSLGTGGVRNTEAFF. The DNA of the CDR3 is TGTGCCAGCAGCTTAGGGACAGGGGGCGTTCGGAACACTGAAGCTTTCTTT.

This rearrangement joins TRBV10-3 to TRBJ1-6, with D unclear. Trimming removed 3 bases at V and 11 bases at J, with 14 bases between. Germline CDR1 is ENHRY and CDR2 is SYGVKD. CDR3 length: 14 amino acids. CDR3 nucleotides: TGTGCCATCAGTGACGCCTTAGGTGCGGCACCCCTCCACTTT. It codes for CAISDALGAAPLHF.

The rearrangement uses TRBV6-5 and TRBJ1-1; D is possibly TRBD1 (6 bases). CDR3 size: 12 residues. Looked up from germline, CDR1 is MNHEY and CDR2 is SVGAGI. The V end was cut by 6 bases, the J end by 6 bases, with 11 bases between. The CDR3 protein is CASRQGQPEAFF. CDR3 DNA: TGTGCCAGCAGACAAGGACAGCCTGAAGCTTTCTTT.

The chain joins TRBV5-4 to TRBJ2-7; 8 nucleotides line up with TRBD1. V trimming: 3 bases; J trimming: 5 bases; junction bases outside the gene matches: 7. This CDR3 region has 14 residues. Germline CDR1 reads SGHNT; CDR2 reads YYREEE (reference sequence). CDR3 nucleotides: TGTGCCAGCAGCTCCGGGACAGGTTTTGACGAGCAGTACTTC. It codes for CASSSGTGFDEQYF.